The clone carrying this T cell receptor beta chain occurred many times. The antigen is unknown. The time point is: sample taken at primary tumor resection. One entry per CDR3 protein, called by TCRdb with MiXCR from the 5' RACE reads. The sample records fewer than 20,000 distinct CDR3 sequences, 5.5% to 8.5% being singletons. The entry originates in a study of spatial heterogeneity in lung cancer. Findings of the study overall: For expanded intratumoral alpha and beta TCRs, counts tracked tumor mutation counts.

V gave up 6 bases and J gave up 2 bases, with 11 bases separating them. Germline CDR1 is MNHEY and CDR2 is SVGEGT. The CDR3 consists of 14 residues. The chain couples TRBV6-2 or TRBV6-3 to TRBJ1-5, with D tentatively TRBD1 (5 bases). Sample: lung tumor tissue, taken at surgery. The clonotype originates from a female donor with early-stage non-small cell lung cancer. The CDR3 sequence: CASSPPGRNQPQHF. The CDR3 coding sequence is TGTGCCAGCAGCCCCCCGGGACGCAATCAGCCCCAGCATTTT.